This record covers a single T cell receptor (beta chain). This entry comes from a study of T cell changes during pregnancy in multiple sclerosis. Profiled with immunoSEQ multiplex PCR; TCRdb holds only in-frame clones, not every one. This sample has about 68,000 clones, with over 85% found just once. V trimming: 5 bases; J trimming: 2 bases; junction bases outside the gene matches: 9. This CDR3 is built from 16 residues. Germline V lookup: CDR1 MDHEN, CDR2 SYDVKM. Sequences were derived from peripheral blood, sampled after pregnancy. This chain connects TRBV28 to TRBJ2-1, with 7 bases that match TRBD2. The receptor was derived from a female donor in good health, enrolled as a control in a pregnancy study. The CDR3 nucleotides are TGTGCCAGCAGTGGAAAAAAAGCGGGGACCTACAATGAGCAGTTCTTC. It is translated as CASSGKKAGTYNEQFF.